These 25 T cell receptor beta chains were all obtained from the same sample, sequenced in a study of beta chain features in type 1 diabetes. The entirety of the isolated RNA underwent reverse transcription, so expressed TCRB transcripts were sequenced. This table comes from immunoSEQ multiplex PCR, and its TCRdb copy is limited to in-frame clones, with some not included. Of roughly 400,000 clones listed, approximately 15% are singletons. The sample comprised naive CD4+ T cells from blood. The receptors shown here come from a man aged 25-45 years in good health.

The V call is TRBV6-5, the J call TRBJ2-1; tentatively, D is TRBD1 (6 bases). The CDR3 spans 14 residues. Germline V gives CDR1 MNHEY, CDR2 SVGAGI. The V and J ends lost 0 bases and 13 bases respectively, with 16 bases between them. In nucleotides, the CDR3 is TGTGCCAGCAGTTACTCGGGGGCGGGCGCCTCCCAGTTCTTC. It is translated as CASSYSGAGASQFF.

The V and J genes are TRBV9 and TRBJ2-7, with D unresolved. Germline CDR1 and CDR2: SGDLS and YYNGEE. The germline V and J ends were trimmed by 4 bases and 0 bases, with 14 bases remaining between them. This CDR3 has 15 residues. CDR3: CASSPHVDLSYEQYF. For the CDR3, the DNA is TGTGCCAGCAGCCCCCACGTGGACCTCTCCTACGAGCAGTACTTC.

V is TRBV13 and J is TRBJ2-1, with 9 bases matching TRBD2. This CDR3 has 16 residues. Germline V lookup: CDR1 PRHDT, CDR2 FYEKMQ (reference sequence). V gave up 5 bases and J gave up 7 bases; unmatched junction bases: 12. CDR3 sequence: CASSPRGASGDNEQFF. CDR3 DNA: TGTGCCAGCAGCCCCCGAGGCGCTAGCGGGGATAATGAGCAGTTCTTC.

This chain joins TRBV11-3 and TRBJ2-5, with TRBD1 matching over 7 bases. The length of the CDR3 is 14 residues. Trimming cost V 5 bases and J 5 bases; bases outside gene matches: 8. Per the germline V gene, CDR1 is SGHNT and CDR2 is YENEEA. DNA of the CDR3: TGTGCCAGCAGCCAGGGACAGAGATGGGAGACCCAGTACTTC. Its protein product is CASSQGQRWETQYF.

The sample holds a few counts of this clone. This chain connects TRBV29-1 to TRBJ1-1, with D perhaps TRBD1 (6 bases). The V gene's germline CDR1 is SQVTM and CDR2 ANQGSEA. V was shortened by 4 bases and J by 5 bases, with 14 bases between the two germline ends. The CDR3 runs to 13 residues. The CDR3 protein is CSVGKGGSTEAFF. In DNA, the CDR3 is TGCAGCGTTGGAAAAGGGGGGAGTACTGAAGCTTTCTTT.

The rearrangement links TRBV15 to TRBJ1-1; D remains ambiguous. Trimming removed 6 bases at V and 3 bases at J, with 8 bases between. The germline CDR1 and CDR2 sequences are LNHNV and YYDKDF (reference sequence). The CDR3 is 12 residues long. CDR3 protein: CATRESYTEAFF. CDR3 in DNA: TGTGCCACCAGGGAATCTTACACTGAAGCTTTCTTT. Combining the CDR3 with reference TRBV15 and TRBJ1-1 gives the whole variable domain DAMVIQNPRYQVTQFGKPVTLSCSQTLNHNVMYWYQQKSSQAPKLLFHYYDKDFNNEADTPDNFQSRRPNTSFCFLDIRSPGLGDTAMYLCATRESYTEAFFGQGTRLTVV.

For this clone: Other DNA sequences in this sample translate to the same CDR3. The genes are TRBV6-5 and TRBJ2-5; D call uncertain. Per germline, CDR1 MNHEY and CDR2 SVGAGI. This CDR3 region has 11 residues. V was pared by 5 bases and J by 2 bases, with 3 bases between. CDR3: CASSLQETQYF. The DNA of the CDR3 is TGTGCCAGCAGTCTACAAGAGACCCAGTACTTC.

V gene TRBV7-2 combines with J gene TRBJ1-2; D remains unclear. V was trimmed by 1 base and J by 7 bases, leaving 13 bases between them. The CDR3 has 14 residues. Germline assignment: CDR1 SGHTA and CDR2 FQGNSA. CDR3 sequence: CASSLGGSMGGYTF. The CDR3 nucleotides are TGTGCCAGCAGCTTAGGGGGATCTATGGGTGGCTACACCTTC.

As concerns this clone: Other DNA variants within this sample encode the same CDR3. The chain links TRBV19 to TRBJ2-3, with D unclear. Germline lookup yields CDR1 LNHDA and CDR2 SQIVND (reference sequence). V lost 9 bases, J lost 3 bases, and 7 bases lay in between. The CDR3 totals 11 residues. This CDR3 is CASSITDTQYF. The CDR3 region has the DNA TGTGCCAGCTCAATAACAGATACGCAGTATTTT.

V gene TRBV7-2 combines with J gene TRBJ2-5, with D possibly being TRBD2 (5 bases). The CDR3 is 15 amino acids. V lost 1 base to trimming and J lost 5 bases, with 14 bases between them. The germline gives CDR1 SGHTA, CDR2 FQGNSA. The CDR3 sequence: CASSLGTPPGETQYF. Written as DNA, the CDR3 is TGTGCCAGCAGCTTAGGTACTCCACCGGGGGAGACCCAGTACTTC.

The V and J genes are TRBV7-2 and TRBJ2-5; perhaps TRBD2 as D (5 bases). V dropped 5 bases and J dropped 5 bases, with 18 bases sitting between them. Looked up from germline, CDR1 is SGHTA and CDR2 is FQGNSA. This CDR3 contains 15 residues. CDR3 amino acids: CASSQIGTRRETQYF. DNA of the CDR3: TGTGCCAGCAGCCAAATCGGCACGAGGAGGGAGACCCAGTACTTC.

This clone appeared once. This chain connects TRBV6-6 to TRBJ2-7; no clear D. The V and J ends lost 5 bases and 6 bases respectively, with 11 bases between them. This CDR3 region has 12 residues. Looked up from germline, CDR1 is MNHNY and CDR2 is SVGAGI (reference sequence). Here the CDR3 DNA reads TGTGCCAGCAGTCACGCCCTGGGCGAGCAGTACTTC. It codes for CASSHALGEQYF.

This clone was detected a few times. This chain uses TRBV12-5 with TRBJ2-3, with D uncertain. Per germline, CDR1 LGHNT and CDR2 FRNRAP. CDR3 size: 17 residues. V was trimmed by 2 bases and J by 8 bases, leaving 23 bases between them. The CDR3 is CASGLKSASFQEGTQYF. CDR3 in DNA: TGTGCTAGTGGTTTGAAGTCTGCGTCATTCCAGGAAGGTACGCAGTATTTT.

This clone showed up just a few times. The rearrangement joins TRBV5-4 to TRBJ2-7; D may correspond to TRBD1 or TRBD2 (5 bases each). Trimming cost V 0 bases and J 1 base, with 11 bases left between them. Germline CDR1 is SGHNT and CDR2 is YYREEE (reference sequence). This CDR3 region has 15 residues. As DNA, the CDR3 is TGTGCCAGCAGCTTGGCAGGGCCGGGGTCCTACGAGCAGTACTTC. Translation gives CASSLAGPGSYEQYF.

The V call is TRBV18, the J call TRBJ2-6, with a tentative D call TRBD1 (5 bases). The CDR3 is 15 residues long. V was trimmed by 5 bases and J by 1 base, leaving 9 bases between them. CDR1 and CDR2 from the germline V gene are KGHSH and LQKENI. CDR3 coding DNA: TGTGCCAGCTCATCCCAGGGATCTGGGGCCAACGTCCTGACTTTC. It yields the protein CASSSQGSGANVLTF.

The V gene is TRBV28, the J gene TRBJ2-1; 13 bases align to TRBD2. The CDR3 runs 16 residues. Germline CDR1 MDHEN, CDR2 SYDVKM. The V gene end was trimmed by 6 bases and the J gene end by 7 bases; junction bases not matched to a gene: 9. CDR3: CASRRGLAGVTNEQFF. In nucleotides, the CDR3 is TGTGCCAGCAGGCGAGGACTAGCGGGAGTAACGAATGAGCAGTTCTTC.

This clone was counted a few times. The chain uses TRBV20-1 and TRBJ1-1; D gene unclear. V was clipped by 6 bases and J by 5 bases, with 10 bases between them. The CDR3 loop spans 11 amino acids. Germline V gene data show CDR1 as DFQATT and CDR2 as SNEGSKA (reference sequence). As DNA, the CDR3 is TGCAGTGCGCCCGTTGGGACTGAAGCTTTCTTT. This translates into CSAPVGTEAFF.

This chain uses TRBV7-3 with TRBJ2-5, with D unresolved. CDR1 and CDR2 from the germline V gene are SGHTA and FQGTGA. The CDR3 consists of 13 residues. Trimming stripped 5 bases from V and 4 bases from J, with 11 bases between. The DNA of the CDR3 is TGTGCCAGCAGCCCCTTTCCGCCAGAGACCCAGTACTTC. Its protein is CASSPFPPETQYF.

This clone was seen only a few times. The chain employs TRBV5-1 and TRBJ1-1; the D is unclear. The CDR3 runs to 15 residues. The V end was cut by 4 bases, the J end by 1 base, with 14 bases between. The germline CDR1 and CDR2 sequences are SGHRS and YFSETQ. Here the CDR3 reads CASSTRSPGNTEAFF. For the CDR3, the DNA is TGCGCCAGCAGCACAAGATCGCCAGGGAACACTGAAGCTTTCTTT.

This clone was detected a few times. The chain recombines TRBV11-2 with TRBJ2-7; D is undetermined. Between the trimmed V and J ends, which lost 1 base and 2 bases, there was a span of 6 bases. The CDR3 is 13 amino acids. Germline V gene data show CDR1 as SGHAT and CDR2 as FQNNGV. CDR3 nucleotides: TGTGCCAGCAGCTTAGCAAAGACCTACGAGCAGTACTTC. As protein: CASSLAKTYEQYF.

This clone was recorded a few times. The V call is TRBV7-9, the J call TRBJ1-2; no clear D gene. Germline CDR1 SEHNR, CDR2 FQNEAQ (reference sequence). CDR3 size: 13 residues. V was pared by 5 bases and J by 8 bases, with 15 bases between. CDR3 sequence: CASSHPPQVGYTF. CDR3 coding DNA: TGTGCCAGCAGCCACCCGCCCCAGGTCGGCTACACCTTC.

This clone was recorded a few times. The chain couples TRBV7-9 to TRBJ1-1, with D hard to call. V shed 1 base and J shed 3 bases, with 12 bases lying between them. In germline, CDR1 is SEHNR, CDR2 FQNEAQ (reference sequence). This CDR3 spans 15 amino acids. As DNA, the CDR3 is TGTGCCAGCAGCTTAGACTGGGGTAGCGACACTGAAGCTTTCTTT. This sequence encodes CASSLDWGSDTEAFF.

The rearrangement uses TRBV30 and TRBJ1-5, with D possibly matching TRBD1 (5 bases). The CDR3 runs 13 residues. Trimming cost V 5 bases and J 2 bases, with 10 bases left between them. Germline CDR1 is GTSNPN and CDR2 is SVGIG (reference sequence). This chain's CDR3 is CAWSDTRNQPQHF. The CDR3 bases are TGTGCCTGGTCGGACACTCGCAATCAGCCCCAGCATTTT. The entire variable domain, with the rest obtained from reference TRBV30 and TRBJ1-5, is as follows: SQTIHQWPATLVQPVGSPLSLECTVEGTSNPNLYWYRQAAGRGLQLLFYSVGIGQISSEVPQNLSASRPQDRQFILSSKKLLLSDSGFYLCAWSDTRNQPQHFGDGTRLSIL.

V gene TRBV7-9 combines with J gene TRBJ2-1, with a weak D call TRBD1 (6 bases). Germline assignment: CDR1 SEHNR and CDR2 FQNEAQ (reference sequence). The V end was cut by 3 bases, the J end by 1 base, with 10 bases between. The CDR3 loop spans 15 amino acids. The CDR3 is CASSLQGWSYNEQFF. CDR3 sequence (DNA): TGTGCCAGCAGCTTGCAGGGGTGGTCCTACAATGAGCAGTTCTTC.

This sequence joins TRBV30 and TRBJ1-1, with D uncertain. Germline V gives CDR1 GTSNPN, CDR2 SVGIG (reference sequence). This CDR3 contains 10 residues. Deletions cut 1 base from V and 7 bases from J, with 4 bases between. CDR3 protein: CAWSDSEAFF. The CDR3 DNA reads as TGTGCCTGGAGTGACAGTGAAGCTTTCTTT. Combining the CDR3 with reference TRBV30 and TRBJ1-1 gives the whole variable domain SQTIHQWPATLVQPVGSPLSLECTVEGTSNPNLYWYRQAAGRGLQLLFYSVGIGQISSEVPQNLSASRPQDRQFILSSKKLLLSDSGFYLCAWSDSEAFFGQGTRLTVV.